Listed below are T cell receptor beta chains from one sample, sequenced in a study of T and B cells in COVID-19 patients. TCRdb processed the multiplex PCR reads anew with MiXCR; each CDR3 protein has one entry. This table has 20,000 or so distinct CDR3 sequences, under 35% appearing once. Sequencing input: blood. The receptors stem from a human donor who had recovered from COVID-19. Both conserved end residues are part of each CDR3. A D gene is named only where the DNA matches it firmly. Clone size appears in some rows only: once, few, many, or a class for an expanded clone.

J | D | size | V | length | CDR3 | DNA
TRBJ2-3 | NA | few | TRBV20-1 | 11 | CSASPADTQYF | TGCAGTGCTTCGCCGGCAGATACGCAGTATTTT
TRBJ2-1 | NA | few | TRBV15 | 15 | CATSRDWGQQGEQFF | TGTGCCACCAGCAGAGATTGGGGCCAACAGGGTGAGCAGTTCTTC
TRBJ1-3 | NA | once | TRBV6-1 | 15 | CASKGQPTSGNTIYF | TGTGCCAGCAAAGGACAGCCGACCTCTGGAAACACCATATATTTT
TRBJ2-2 | TRBD2 | NA | TRBV5-1 | 16 | CASSPGLAGGTGELFF | TGTGCCAGCAGCCCAGGACTAGCGGGGGGCACCGGGGAGCTGTTTTTT
TRBJ2-2 | NA | medium-sized | TRBV15 | 13 | CATSRRRAGELFF | TGTGCCACCAGCAGGCGGCGGGCCGGGGAGCTGTTTTTT
TRBJ1-1 | NA | NA | TRBV5-6 | 14 | CASSFPNRNTEAFF | TGTGCCAGCAGCTTCCCCAACAGGAACACTGAAGCTTTCTTT
TRBJ2-2 | TRBD2 | NA | TRBV12-3/TRBV12-4 | 18 | CASSSLAGGMAGTGELFF | TGTGCCAGCAGCTCATTAGCGGGGGGGATGGCTGGCACCGGGGAGCTGTTTTTT
TRBJ2-1 | NA | NA | TRBV10-3 | 14 | CAISQDISYNEQFF | TGTGCCATCAGTCAGGACATCTCCTACAATGAGCAGTTCTTC
TRBJ1-1 | NA | NA | TRBV7-3 | 14 | CASSLDRGGTEAFF | TGTGCCAGCAGCTTAGATCGGGGGGGCACTGAAGCTTTCTTT
TRBJ2-7 | NA | NA | TRBV5-5 | 14 | CASSEGGRAYEQYF | TGTGCCAGCAGCGAGGGGGGAAGAGCCTACGAGCAGTACTTC
TRBJ1-3 | NA | NA | TRBV12-3/TRBV12-4 | 16 | CASSEVRPASGNTIYF | TGTGCCAGCAGTGAAGTTAGGCCAGCCTCTGGAAACACCATATATTTT
TRBJ2-2 | TRBD2 | NA | TRBV6-1 | 15 | CASRATGGPSGELFF | TGTGCCAGCAGAGCAACGGGGGGGCCTAGCGGGGAGCTGTTTTTT
TRBJ1-4 | NA | NA | TRBV6-5 | 14 | CASSESALYEKLFF | TGTGCCAGCAGTGAGTCGGCGCTCTATGAAAAACTGTTTTTT
TRBJ1-2 | TRBD1 | NA | TRBV10-3 | 14 | CAISELDRDYGYTF | TGTGCCATCAGTGAATTGGACAGGGACTATGGCTACACCTTC
TRBJ1-5 | NA | few | TRBV6-5 | 17 | CASSHEVGGRGNQPQHF | TGTGCCAGCAGCCACGAGGTTGGGGGCCGCGGCAATCAGCCCCAGCATTTT
TRBJ1-2 | NA | NA | TRBV11-2 | 15 | CASSLVGTGNYGYTF | TGTGCCAGCAGCTTAGTGGGGACGGGGAACTATGGCTACACCTTC
TRBJ1-1 | TRBD1 | medium-sized | TRBV29-1 | 13 | CSVEGQGNTEAFF | TGCAGCGTTGAGGGACAGGGAAACACTGAAGCTTTCTTT
TRBJ1-4 | NA | NA | TRBV27 | 17 | CASSEVVGYTTNEKLFF | TGTGCCAGCAGTGAAGTGGTAGGGTACACAACTAATGAAAAACTGTTTTTT
TRBJ2-5 | TRBD2 | few | TRBV11-3 | 13 | CASSTSGEQTQYF | TGTGCCAGCAGCACTAGCGGCGAGCAGACCCAGTACTTC
TRBJ1-3 | TRBD1 | NA | TRBV11-2 | 14 | CASSPGTAGNTIYF | TGTGCCAGCAGCCCCGGGACAGCTGGAAACACCATATATTTT
TRBJ2-7 | NA | NA | TRBV5-4 | 15 | CASRLGSSADYEQYF | TGTGCCAGCAGGTTGGGATCTTCAGCGGACTACGAGCAGTACTTC
TRBJ2-6 | TRBD2 | NA | TRBV27 | 19 | CASSSGTSGEPSGANVLTF | TGTGCCAGCAGTTCCGGGACTAGCGGGGAACCTTCTGGGGCCAACGTCCTGACTTTC
TRBJ1-5 | NA | few | TRBV13 | 14 | CASSSGWSNQPQHF | TGTGCCAGCAGCAGCGGATGGAGCAATCAGCCCCAGCATTTT
TRBJ2-7 | NA | medium-sized | TRBV19 | 15 | CASSPMTVNTYEQYF | TGTGCCAGTAGTCCGATGACAGTCAATACATACGAGCAGTACTTC
TRBJ1-4 | TRBD1 | NA | TRBV11-3 | 14 | CASSRDSPNEKLFF | TGTGCCAGCAGCCGGGACAGCCCTAATGAAAAACTGTTTTTT
TRBJ2-3 | NA | medium-sized | TRBV11-3 | 12 | CASSPESDTQYF | TGTGCCAGCAGCCCCGAGTCGGATACGCAGTATTTT
TRBJ2-1 | TRBD2 | NA | TRBV12-3/TRBV12-4 | 20 | CASSPNTFWTSGGSYNEQFF | TGTGCCAGCAGTCCAAATACGTTTTGGACTAGCGGGGGTTCATACAATGAGCAGTTCTTC
TRBJ2-7 | TRBD2 | medium-sized | TRBV19 | 15 | CASSIKRGVSYEQYF | TGTGCCAGTAGTATAAAGCGGGGGGTCTCCTACGAGCAGTACTTC
TRBJ2-3 | NA | many | TRBV6-5 | 14 | CASSRGGKTDTQYF | TGTGCCAGCAGCAGGGGAGGGAAAACAGATACGCAGTATTTT
TRBJ2-7 | NA | NA | TRBV10-3 | 15 | CAISGEIGSVSEQYF | TGTGCCATCAGTGGCGAGATAGGTTCGGTGAGCGAGCAGTACTTC
TRBJ1-6 | NA | few | TRBV30 | 15 | CAWSVLRQGTSPLHF | TGTGCCTGGAGTGTATTGAGGCAGGGAACTTCACCCCTCCACTTT
TRBJ2-7 | NA | many | TRBV6-5 | 14 | CASSYSGGSYEQYF | TGTGCCAGCAGTTACTCAGGGGGCTCCTACGAGCAGTACTTC
TRBJ2-7 | NA | few | TRBV6-5 | 15 | CASSYSRDNSYEQYF | TGTGCCAGCAGTTATAGCCGGGACAACTCCTACGAGCAGTACTTC
TRBJ2-5 | TRBD1 | many | TRBV12-3/TRBV12-4 | 13 | CASSPTGEETQYF | TGTGCCAGCAGTCCTACAGGGGAAGAGACCCAGTACTTC
TRBJ2-4 | TRBD1 | NA | TRBV19 | 15 | CASGGQTGGQNIQYF | TGTGCCAGCGGGGGCCAAACAGGGGGCCAAAACATTCAGTACTTC
TRBJ1-5 | NA | NA | TRBV18 | 13 | CASSGGRNQPQHF | TGTGCCAGCTCAGGGGGCCGCAATCAGCCCCAGCATTTT
TRBJ1-3 | NA | few | TRBV5-1 | 16 | CASSTAELGSGNTIYF | TGCGCCAGCAGCACCGCTGAGCTAGGCTCTGGAAACACCATATATTTT
TRBJ2-3 | TRBD1 | few | TRBV5-1 | 16 | CASSLGQGGFTDTQYF | TGCGCCAGCAGCTTGGGACAGGGGGGATTCACAGATACGCAGTATTTT
TRBJ2-7 | TRBD2 | NA | TRBV27 | 16 | CASSLSVAGDSYEQYF | TGTGCCAGCAGTTTATCAGTAGCGGGGGACTCCTACGAGCAGTACTTC
TRBJ2-5 | TRBD2 | NA | TRBV6-2/TRBV6-3 | 15 | CASRPLAGAQETQYF | TGTGCCAGCAGACCTCTAGCGGGGGCCCAAGAGACCCAGTACTTC
TRBJ1-1 | TRBD1 | NA | TRBV7-6 | 16 | CASSLAVRGLDTEAFF | TGTGCCAGCAGCTTAGCGGTTAGGGGGCTTGACACTGAAGCTTTCTTT
TRBJ1-1 | NA | NA | TRBV7-2 | 14 | CASSPPPTNTEAFF | TGTGCCAGCAGCCCCCCGCCGACGAACACTGAAGCTTTCTTT
TRBJ2-1 | TRBD1 | few | TRBV5-1 | 15 | CASSWGQGHYNEQFF | TGCGCCAGCAGCTGGGGACAGGGTCACTACAATGAGCAGTTCTTC
TRBJ2-3 | NA | once | TRBV20-1 | 12 | CSGRVGGNTQYF | TGCAGTGGGCGTGTCGGCGGGAATACGCAGTATTTT
TRBJ2-3 | TRBD2 | NA | TRBV11-3 | 16 | CASSPGLAGTTDTQYF | TGTGCCAGCAGCCCGGGACTAGCGGGGACCACAGATACGCAGTATTTT
TRBJ1-6 | NA | many | TRBV19 | 12 | CASSIREAPLHF | TGTGCCAGTAGTATCCGAGAGGCACCCCTCCACTTT
TRBJ2-1 | NA | NA | TRBV5-1 | 15 | CASSLTDSSYNEQFF | TGCGCCAGCAGCTTGACAGACAGCTCCTACAATGAGCAGTTCTTC
TRBJ2-1 | TRBD1 | few | TRBV11-3 | 14 | CASSSGQGVDEQFF | TGTGCCAGCAGCTCGGGACAGGGTGTGGATGAGCAGTTCTTC
TRBJ2-3 | NA | NA | TRBV28 | 15 | CASSLTGDHTDTQYF | TGTGCCAGCAGTTTGACGGGGGACCACACAGATACGCAGTATTTT
TRBJ2-7 | NA | NA | TRBV11-3 | 13 | CASSGRGHYEQYF | TGCGCCAGCAGCGGCCGGGGCCACTACGAGCAGTACTTC
TRBJ2-3 | TRBD2 | few | TRBV20-1 | 15 | CSAPPGTSVLDTQYF | TGCAGTGCGCCTCCTGGGACTAGCGTTTTGGATACGCAGTATTTT
TRBJ2-3 | TRBD1 | few | TRBV6-1 | 14 | CASRDRGSTDTQYF | TGTGCCAGCAGGGACAGGGGTAGTACAGATACGCAGTATTTT
TRBJ2-3 | NA | medium-sized | TRBV19 | 12 | CASSIGTDTQYF | TGTGCCAGTAGTATCGGGACAGATACGCAGTATTTT
TRBJ2-7 | NA | NA | TRBV7-5 | 17 | CISVPEAVRGSSNEQYF | NA
TRBJ1-1 | TRBD1 | NA | TRBV6-1 | 13 | CASSGGQGPGGGF | TGTGCCAGCAGTGGCGGACAGGGGCCAGGCGGGGGCTTT